A single TCR beta chain is shown here with its context. Antigen: not known. The data belong to a study of beta chain features in type 1 diabetes. Whole-study results and caveats: Short templates might get an advantage during PCR, and this would be equal in patients and controls. Within patients, naive, central memory and Treg TCRB repertoires seemed more similar than within healthy donors.

The whole isolated RNA underwent reverse transcription, so sequencing captured expressed TCRB transcripts. Some clones are missing from TCRdb's copy, which holds only in-frame ones; the method was immunoSEQ multiplex PCR. The table has 310,000 or so clones, roughly 11% seen once. V was pared by 5 bases and J by 4 bases, with 11 bases of the junction left unmatched. The V gene's germline CDR1 is MGHDK and CDR2 SYGVNS. The CDR3 covers 16 residues. This chain uses TRBV25-1 with TRBJ2-3, with 8 bases lining up with TRBD2. The sequence came from a woman in her 30s in good health. What was sequenced was naive CD4+ T cells from blood. The CDR3 region is CASSSPGRAFADTQYF. The CDR3 DNA sequence: TGTGCCAGCAGTTCTCCCGGGAGGGCCTTTGCAGATACGCAGTATTTT.